The clone carrying this T cell receptor (beta chain) was detected a few times. The antigen is not known. These data come from a study of T-cell reconstitution after alpha-beta-depleted transplantation in children. Whole-study results and caveats: Several patients had high TCRbeta diversity at day 60; it came from surviving recipient T cells and thymic progenitors. Newly made T cells mostly supplied T-cell counts and diversity one year after transplant. After transplant, at about two months, alpha-beta T cells were reportedly derived from several hundred expanded graft clones.

Trimming cost V 2 bases and J 9 bases; bases outside gene matches: 6. The CDR3 contains 14 residues. Per germline, CDR1 MNHEY and CDR2 SVGAGI. Preparation of the TCRbeta library used unique molecular identifiers. Each CDR3 protein is one row after TCRdb ran MiXCR on the PCR reads. The data contain about 250,000 distinct CDR3 sequences, more than 20% of them singletons. This specimen consisted of PBMCs, mostly from graft donor cells, obtained 360 days after TCRalphabeta/CD19-depleted stem cell transplant. This TCR was sampled from a female patient aged 2-15 years who had a stem cell transplant for congenital amegakaryocytic thrombocytopenia, so the T cells may come from the graft donor. The genes are TRBV6-5 and TRBJ1-3, with 8 bases that match TRBD1. Here the CDR3 reads CASSYGGQGGTIYF. In DNA form, the CDR3 reads TGTGCCAGCAGTTACGGTGGACAGGGAGGCACCATATATTTT.